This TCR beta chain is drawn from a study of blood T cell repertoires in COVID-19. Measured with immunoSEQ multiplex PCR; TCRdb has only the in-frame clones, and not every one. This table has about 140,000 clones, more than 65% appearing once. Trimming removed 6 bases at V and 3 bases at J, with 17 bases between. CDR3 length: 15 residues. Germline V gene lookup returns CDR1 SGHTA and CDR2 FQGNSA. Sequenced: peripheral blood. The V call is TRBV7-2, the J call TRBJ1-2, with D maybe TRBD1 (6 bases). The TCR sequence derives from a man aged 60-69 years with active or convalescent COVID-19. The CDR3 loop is CASRRQVRAYYGYTF. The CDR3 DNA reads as TGTGCCAGCAGAAGACAGGTTCGGGCCTACTATGGCTACACCTTC.